The clone carrying this T cell receptor (beta chain) was seen many times. The sample originates from a study of T cells in Graves' hyperthyroidism and ophthalmopathy. For the study at large: Peripheral blood was obtained at initial diagnosis, preceding any treatment.

Per germline, CDR1 SGHRS and CDR2 YFSETQ. The V gene end was trimmed by 6 bases and the J gene end by 8 bases; junction bases not matched to a gene: 14. The CDR3 runs 15 residues. Template material for amplifying TCR beta CDR3 regions consisted of RNA transcripts. RT-PCR in the first round (using the HTBI primer set) targeted the TCR CDR3. TCRdb re-derived calls from the multiplex PCR reads in MiXCR, one entry per CDR3 protein. The table has 350,000 or so distinct CDR3 sequences, 15% to 20% seen once. Each 10 ml fresh peripheral blood draw supplied the PBMCs. V usage is TRBV5-1 and J usage is TRBJ2-1, with 7 nucleotides matching TRBD2. The specimen was blood. This TCR derives from a woman aged 50 to 60 with Graves' hyperthyroidism. The CDR3 nucleotides read TGCGCCAGCACCCCGGGACTATCCGACATGGATGAGCAGTTCTTC. This gives the protein CASTPGLSDMDEQFF. Drawing the rest from reference TRBV5-1 and TRBJ2-1, the complete variable domain is KAGVTQTPRYLIKTRGQQVTLSCSPISGHRSVSWYQQTPGQGLQFLFEYFSETQRNKGNFPGRFSGRQFSNSRSEMNVSTLELGDSALYLCASTPGLSDMDEQFFGPGTRLTVL.